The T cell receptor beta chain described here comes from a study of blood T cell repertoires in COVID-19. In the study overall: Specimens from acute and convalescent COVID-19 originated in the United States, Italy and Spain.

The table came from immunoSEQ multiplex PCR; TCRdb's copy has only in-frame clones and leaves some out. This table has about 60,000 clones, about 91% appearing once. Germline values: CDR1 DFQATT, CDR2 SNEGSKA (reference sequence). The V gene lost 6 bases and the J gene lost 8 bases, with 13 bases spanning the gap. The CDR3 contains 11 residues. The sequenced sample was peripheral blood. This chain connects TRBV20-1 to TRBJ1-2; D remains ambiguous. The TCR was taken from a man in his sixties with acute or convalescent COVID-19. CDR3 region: CSAMTNGGYTF. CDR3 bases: TGCAGTGCCATGACTAATGGGGGCTACACCTTC.